This T cell receptor beta chain was found in a study of cytomegalovirus exposure and HLA in healthy donors. Concerning this clone: Its antigen is currently unknown.

Study conclusions and caveats: In a later analysis, V- and J-gene trimming of beta chains associated with a DCLRE1C missense variant, replicated independently. The study listed under 200 cytomegalovirus-associated TCR beta chains.

Germline loops: CDR1 MNHNS, CDR2 SASEGT. The CDR3 covers 12 residues. Losses at the gene ends were 3 bases for V and 8 bases for J; bases not matched to a gene: 1. The study ran its PCR with 60 Vbeta and 13 Jbeta primers. TCRdb's copy holds only in-frame clones and misses some; the assay was immunoSEQ multiplex PCR. The sample consists of almost 70,000 clones, 65% to 70% of them appearing once. The sequenced sample consisted of PBMCs. V is TRBV6-1 and J is TRBJ2-4; 7 bases line up with TRBD2. The origin of this receptor is a male donor in good health and CMV-seropositive. This chain's CDR3 is CASSEGGDIQYF. The CDR3 DNA sequence: TGTGCCAGCAGTGAGGGGGGGGACATTCAGTACTTC.